This T cell receptor beta chain was captured by sequencing in a study of cytomegalovirus exposure and HLA in healthy donors. As for the study in general: The 120 validation repertoires matched the approximately 670 first-cohort repertoires in platform, a later analysis reported. General study results and limits: According to a subsequent analysis, TCR clusters from the first cohort were inclined to appear together in the 120 validation repertoires.

This clone has more than one count but fewer than ten. Its antigen is unidentified. V lost 0 bases, J lost 2 bases, and 10 bases lay in between. Germline lookup yields CDR1 KGHSH and CDR2 LQKENI. The CDR3 runs to 15 residues. Sequencing used immunoSEQ multiplex PCR; TCRdb keeps in-frame clones, though not all of them. The sample has 200,000 to 250,000 clones, 80% to 90% seen once. Sequencing input: PBMCs. V and J are TRBV18 and TRBJ1-2, with D perhaps TRBD1 (6 bases). The source is a woman aged 18-29 years in good health and CMV-seropositive. CDR3 sequence: CASSPPMGTNYGYTF. The CDR3 DNA sequence: TGTGCCAGCTCACCACCTATGGGGACAAACTATGGCTACACCTTC.